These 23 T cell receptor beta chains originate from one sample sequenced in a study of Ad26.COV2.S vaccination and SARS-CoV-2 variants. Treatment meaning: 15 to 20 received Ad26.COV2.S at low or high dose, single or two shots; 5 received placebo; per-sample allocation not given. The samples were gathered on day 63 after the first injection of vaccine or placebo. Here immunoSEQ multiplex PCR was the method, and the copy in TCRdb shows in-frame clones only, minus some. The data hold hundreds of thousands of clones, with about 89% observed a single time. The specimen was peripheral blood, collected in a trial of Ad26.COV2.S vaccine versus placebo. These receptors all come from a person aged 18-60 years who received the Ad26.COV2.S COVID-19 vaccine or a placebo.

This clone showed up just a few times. The chain's CDR3 is CSVDGGDREQYF. DNA of the CDR3: TGCAGCGTTGACGGGGGGGATCGGGAGCAGTACTTC. This chain uses TRBV29-1 with TRBJ2-7; 8 nucleotides line up with TRBD2. V was pared by 3 bases and J by 7 bases, with 5 bases of the junction left unmatched. This CDR3 comprises 12 residues. In germline, CDR1 is SQVTM, CDR2 ANQGSEA.

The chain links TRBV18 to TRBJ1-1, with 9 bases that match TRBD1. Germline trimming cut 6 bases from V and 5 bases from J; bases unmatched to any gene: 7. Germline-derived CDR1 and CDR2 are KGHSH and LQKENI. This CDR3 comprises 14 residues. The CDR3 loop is CASSTDRGRTEAFF. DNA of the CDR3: TGTGCCAGCTCCACGGACAGGGGACGGACTGAAGCTTTCTTT.

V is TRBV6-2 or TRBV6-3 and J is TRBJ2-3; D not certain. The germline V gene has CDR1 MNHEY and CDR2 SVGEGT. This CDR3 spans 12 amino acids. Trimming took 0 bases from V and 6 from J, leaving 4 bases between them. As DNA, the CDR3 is TGTGCCAGCAGTTACTCGAGGGATACGCAGTATTTT. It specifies CASSYSRDTQYF.

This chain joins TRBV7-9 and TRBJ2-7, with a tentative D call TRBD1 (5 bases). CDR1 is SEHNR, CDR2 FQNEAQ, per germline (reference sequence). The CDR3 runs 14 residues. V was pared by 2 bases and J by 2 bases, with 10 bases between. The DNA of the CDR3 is TGTGCCAGCAGCTTACTCAGGGATACCTACGAGCAGTACTTC. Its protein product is CASSLLRDTYEQYF.

The CDR3 nucleotides read TGTGCCAGCAGGCCGGGACAGAACACCGGGGAGCTGTTTTTT. Protein product: CASRPGQNTGELFF. V is TRBV6-5 and J is TRBJ2-2; a possible D gene is TRBD1 (6 bases). Germline V gene lookup returns CDR1 MNHEY and CDR2 SVGAGI. CDR3 length: 14 amino acids. The ends were cut back, 6 bases at V and 1 base at J, with 9 bases in the middle.

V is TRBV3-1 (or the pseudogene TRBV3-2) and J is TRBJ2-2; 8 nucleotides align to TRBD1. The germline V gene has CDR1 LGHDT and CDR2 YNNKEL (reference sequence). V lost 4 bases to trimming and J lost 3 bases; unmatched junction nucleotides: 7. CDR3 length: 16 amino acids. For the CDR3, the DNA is TGTGCCAGCAGCCCCTTTCAGGGGGCGGACACCGGGGAGCTGTTTTTT. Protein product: CASSPFQGADTGELFF.

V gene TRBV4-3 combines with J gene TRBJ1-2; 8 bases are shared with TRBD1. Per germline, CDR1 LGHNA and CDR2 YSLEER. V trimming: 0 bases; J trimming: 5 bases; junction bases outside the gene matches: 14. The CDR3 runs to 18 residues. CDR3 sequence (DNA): TGCGCCAGCAGCCAAGATCGAAGTAGTGACAGGGGATTTTATGGCTACACCTTC. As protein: CASSQDRSSDRGFYGYTF.

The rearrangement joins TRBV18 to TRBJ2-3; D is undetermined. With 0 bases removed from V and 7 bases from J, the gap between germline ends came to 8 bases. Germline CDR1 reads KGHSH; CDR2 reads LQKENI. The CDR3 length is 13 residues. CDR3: CASSPPVHNTQYF. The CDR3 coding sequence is TGTGCCAGCTCACCACCGGTGCATAATACGCAGTATTTT.

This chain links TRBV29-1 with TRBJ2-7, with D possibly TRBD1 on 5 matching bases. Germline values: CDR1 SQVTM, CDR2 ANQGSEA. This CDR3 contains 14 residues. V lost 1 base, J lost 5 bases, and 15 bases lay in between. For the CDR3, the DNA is TGCAGCGTTGAAGCCTTTATGGGGCAGGACGAGCAGTACTTC. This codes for CSVEAFMGQDEQYF.

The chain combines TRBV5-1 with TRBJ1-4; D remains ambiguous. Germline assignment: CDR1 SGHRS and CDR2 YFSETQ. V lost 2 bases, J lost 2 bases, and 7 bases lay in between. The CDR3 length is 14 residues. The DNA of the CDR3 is TGCGCCAGCAGCTTTGGTTGGACTAATGAAAAACTGTTTTTT. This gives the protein CASSFGWTNEKLFF.

As DNA, the CDR3 is TGTGCCAGCAGTTTTCGCCAGGTCGGTGAGCAGTACTTC. Amino acid sequence: CASSFRQVGEQYF. The rearrangement links TRBV12-3 or TRBV12-4 to TRBJ2-7; no firm D call. Deletions cut 3 bases from V and 7 bases from J, with 13 bases between. This CDR3 is built from 13 residues.

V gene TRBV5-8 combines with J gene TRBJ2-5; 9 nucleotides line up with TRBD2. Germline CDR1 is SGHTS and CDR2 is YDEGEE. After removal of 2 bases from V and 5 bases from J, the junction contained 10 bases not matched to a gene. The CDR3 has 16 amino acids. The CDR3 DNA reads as TGTGCCAGCAGCTTCCCCAGGCGGGGGGGCGCGGAGACCCAGTACTTC. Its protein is CASSFPRRGGAETQYF.

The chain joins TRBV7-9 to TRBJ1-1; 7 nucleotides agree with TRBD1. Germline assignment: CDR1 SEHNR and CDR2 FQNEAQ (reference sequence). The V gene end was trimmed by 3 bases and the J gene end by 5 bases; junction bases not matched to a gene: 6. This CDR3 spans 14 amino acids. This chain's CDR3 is CASSFQGVGTEAFF. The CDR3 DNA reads TGTGCCAGCAGCTTTCAGGGGGTAGGGACTGAAGCTTTCTTT. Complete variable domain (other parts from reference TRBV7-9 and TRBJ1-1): DTGVSQNPRHKITKRGQNVTFRCDPISEHNRLYWYRQTLGQGPEFLTYFQNEAQLEKSRLLSDRFSAERPKGSFSTLEIQRTEQGDSAMYLCASSFQGVGTEAFFGQGTRLTVV.

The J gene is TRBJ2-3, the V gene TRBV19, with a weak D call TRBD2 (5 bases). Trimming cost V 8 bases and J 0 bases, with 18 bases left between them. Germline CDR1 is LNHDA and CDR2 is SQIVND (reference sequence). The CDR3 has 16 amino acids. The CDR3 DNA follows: TGTGCCAGTCTCCCTGGGAGCGGCGGTAGCACAGATACGCAGTATTTT. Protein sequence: CASLPGSGGSTDTQYF.

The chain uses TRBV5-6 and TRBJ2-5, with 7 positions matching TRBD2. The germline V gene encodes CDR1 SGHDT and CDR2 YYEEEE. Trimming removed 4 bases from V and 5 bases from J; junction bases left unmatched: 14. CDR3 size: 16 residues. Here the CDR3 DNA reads TGTGCCAGCAGCCCCGGGTTGGGGGGGGTCAGGGAGACCCAGTACTTC. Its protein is CASSPGLGGVRETQYF.

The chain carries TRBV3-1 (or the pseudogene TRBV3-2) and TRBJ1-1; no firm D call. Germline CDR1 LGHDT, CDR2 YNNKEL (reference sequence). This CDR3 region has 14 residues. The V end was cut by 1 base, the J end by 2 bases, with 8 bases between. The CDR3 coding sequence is TGTGCCAGCAGCCAAGGCGGCAGAAACACTGAAGCTTTCTTT. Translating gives CASSQGGRNTEAFF.

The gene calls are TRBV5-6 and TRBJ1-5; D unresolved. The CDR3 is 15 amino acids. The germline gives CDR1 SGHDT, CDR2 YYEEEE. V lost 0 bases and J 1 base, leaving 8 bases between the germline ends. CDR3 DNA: TGTGCCAGCAGCTTGGGACTTATGAGCAATCAGCCCCAGCATTTT. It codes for CASSLGLMSNQPQHF.

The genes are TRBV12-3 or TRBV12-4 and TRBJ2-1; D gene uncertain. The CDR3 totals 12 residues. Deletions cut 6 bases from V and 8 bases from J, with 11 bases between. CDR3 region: CASSLGPYEQFF. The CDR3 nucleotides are TGTGCCAGCAGCCTCGGGCCTTATGAGCAGTTCTTC.

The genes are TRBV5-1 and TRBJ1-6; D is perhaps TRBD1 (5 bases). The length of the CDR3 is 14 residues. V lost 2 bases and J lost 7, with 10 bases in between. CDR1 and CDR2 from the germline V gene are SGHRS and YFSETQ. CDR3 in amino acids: CASSFTGVNSPLHF. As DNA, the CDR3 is TGCGCCAGCAGCTTCACGGGGGTAAATTCACCCCTCCACTTT.

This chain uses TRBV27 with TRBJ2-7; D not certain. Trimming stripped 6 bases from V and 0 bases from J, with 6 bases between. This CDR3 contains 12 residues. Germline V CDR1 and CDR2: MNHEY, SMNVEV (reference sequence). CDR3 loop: CASRSSSYEQYF. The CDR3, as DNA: TGTGCCAGCAGAAGCAGCTCCTACGAGCAGTACTTC.

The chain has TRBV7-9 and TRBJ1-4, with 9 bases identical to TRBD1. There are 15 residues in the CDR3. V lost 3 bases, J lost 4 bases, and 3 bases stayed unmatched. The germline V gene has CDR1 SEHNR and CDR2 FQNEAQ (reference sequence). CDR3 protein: CASSFLTGGNEKLFF. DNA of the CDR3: TGTGCCAGCAGCTTCCTGACAGGGGGTAATGAAAAACTGTTTTTT.

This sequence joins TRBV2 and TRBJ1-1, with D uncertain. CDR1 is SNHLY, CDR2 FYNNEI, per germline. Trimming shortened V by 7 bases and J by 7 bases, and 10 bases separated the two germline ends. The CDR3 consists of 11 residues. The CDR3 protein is CASNIGLEAFF. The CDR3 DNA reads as TGTGCCAGCAACATTGGTCTTGAAGCTTTCTTT.

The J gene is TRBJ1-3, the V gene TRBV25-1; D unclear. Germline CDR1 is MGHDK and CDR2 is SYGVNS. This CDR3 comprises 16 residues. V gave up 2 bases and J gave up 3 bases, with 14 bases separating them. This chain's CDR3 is CASSEGHPASGNTIYF. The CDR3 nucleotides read TGTGCCAGCAGTGAAGGTCATCCCGCGAGTGGAAACACCATATATTTT.